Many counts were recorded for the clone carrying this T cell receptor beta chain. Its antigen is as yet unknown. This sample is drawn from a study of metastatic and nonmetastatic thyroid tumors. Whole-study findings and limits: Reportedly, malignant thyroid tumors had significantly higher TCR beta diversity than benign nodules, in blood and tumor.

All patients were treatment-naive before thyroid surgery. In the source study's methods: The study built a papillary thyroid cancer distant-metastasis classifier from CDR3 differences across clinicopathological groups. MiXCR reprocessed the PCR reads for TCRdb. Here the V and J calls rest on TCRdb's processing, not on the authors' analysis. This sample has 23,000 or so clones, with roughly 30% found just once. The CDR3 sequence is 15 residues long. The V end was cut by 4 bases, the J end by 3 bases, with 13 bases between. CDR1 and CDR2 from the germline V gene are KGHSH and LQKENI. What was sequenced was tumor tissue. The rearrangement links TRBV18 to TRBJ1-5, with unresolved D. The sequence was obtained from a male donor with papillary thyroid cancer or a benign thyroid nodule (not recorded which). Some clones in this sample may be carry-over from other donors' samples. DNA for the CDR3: TGTGCCAGCTCACTTTTGGGTTCGGACAATCAGCCCCAGCATTTT. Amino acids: CASSLLGSDNQPQHF. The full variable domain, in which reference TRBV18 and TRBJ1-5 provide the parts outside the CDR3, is NAGVMQNPRHLVRRRGQEARLRCSPMKGHSHVYWYRQLPEEGLKFMVYLQKENIIDESGMPKERFSAEFPKEGPSILRIQQVVRGDSAAYFCASSLLGSDNQPQHFGDGTRLSIL.